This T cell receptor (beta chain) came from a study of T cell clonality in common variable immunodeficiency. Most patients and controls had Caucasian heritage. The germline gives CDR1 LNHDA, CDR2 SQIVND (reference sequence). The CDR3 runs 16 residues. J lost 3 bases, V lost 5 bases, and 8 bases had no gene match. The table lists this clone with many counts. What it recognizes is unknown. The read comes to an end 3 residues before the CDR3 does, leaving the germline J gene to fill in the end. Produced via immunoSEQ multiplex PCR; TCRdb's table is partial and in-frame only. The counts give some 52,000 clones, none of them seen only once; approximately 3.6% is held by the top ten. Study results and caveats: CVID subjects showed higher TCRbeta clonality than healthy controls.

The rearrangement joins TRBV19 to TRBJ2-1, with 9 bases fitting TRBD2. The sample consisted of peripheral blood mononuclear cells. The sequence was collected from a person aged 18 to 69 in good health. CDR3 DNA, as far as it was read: TGTGCCAGTAGTCAGGCGGGGGGGAGAAACTACAATGAG. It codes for CASSQAGGRNYNE. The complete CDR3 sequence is CASSQAGGRNYNEQFF.